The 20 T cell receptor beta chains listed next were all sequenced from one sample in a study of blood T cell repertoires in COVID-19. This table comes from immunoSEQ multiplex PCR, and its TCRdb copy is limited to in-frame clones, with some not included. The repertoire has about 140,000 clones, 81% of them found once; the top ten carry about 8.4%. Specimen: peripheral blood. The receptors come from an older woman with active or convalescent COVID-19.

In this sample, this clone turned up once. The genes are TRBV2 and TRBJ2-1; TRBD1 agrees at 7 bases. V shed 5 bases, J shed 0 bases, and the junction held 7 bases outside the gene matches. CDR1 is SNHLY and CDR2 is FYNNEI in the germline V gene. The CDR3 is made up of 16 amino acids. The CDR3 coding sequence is TGTGCCAGCAGTCTATTCCGGGACAGCTCCTACAATGAGCAGTTCTTC. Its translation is CASSLFRDSSYNEQFF. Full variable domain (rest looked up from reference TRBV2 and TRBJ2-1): EPEVTQTPSHQVTQMGQEVILRCVPISNHLYFYWYRQILGQKVEFLVSFYNNEISEKSEIFDDQFSVERPDGSNFTLKIRSTKLEDSAMYFCASSLFRDSSYNEQFFGPGTRLTVL.

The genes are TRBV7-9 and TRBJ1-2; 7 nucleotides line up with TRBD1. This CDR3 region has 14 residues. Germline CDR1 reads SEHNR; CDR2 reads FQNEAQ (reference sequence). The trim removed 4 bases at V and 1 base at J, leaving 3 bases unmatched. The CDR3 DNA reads TGTGCCAGCAGCTCAGGACAGGATAACTATGGCTACACCTTC. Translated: CASSSGQDNYGYTF. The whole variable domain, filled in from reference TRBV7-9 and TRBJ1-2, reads DTGVSQNPRHKITKRGQNVTFRCDPISEHNRLYWYRQTLGQGPEFLTYFQNEAQLEKSRLLSDRFSAERPKGSFSTLEIQRTEQGDSAMYLCASSSGQDNYGYTFGSGTRLTVV.

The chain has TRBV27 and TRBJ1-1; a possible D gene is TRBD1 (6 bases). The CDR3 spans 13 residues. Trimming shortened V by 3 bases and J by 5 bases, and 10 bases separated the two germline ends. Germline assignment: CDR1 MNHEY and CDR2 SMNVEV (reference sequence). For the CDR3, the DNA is TGTGCCAGCAGTTTCCGACAGGCGACTGAAGCTTTCTTT. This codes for CASSFRQATEAFF.

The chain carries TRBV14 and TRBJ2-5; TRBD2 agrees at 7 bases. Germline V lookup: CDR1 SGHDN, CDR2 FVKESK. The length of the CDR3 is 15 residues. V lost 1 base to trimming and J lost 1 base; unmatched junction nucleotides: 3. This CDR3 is CASSQGGRGQETQYF. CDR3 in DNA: TGTGCCAGCAGCCAAGGGGGGAGGGGCCAAGAGACCCAGTACTTC.

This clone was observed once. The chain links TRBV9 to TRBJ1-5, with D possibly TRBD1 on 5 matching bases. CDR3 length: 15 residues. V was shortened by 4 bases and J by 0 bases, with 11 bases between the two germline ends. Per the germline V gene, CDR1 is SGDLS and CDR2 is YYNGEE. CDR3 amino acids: CASSPGVFSNQPQHF. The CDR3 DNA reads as TGTGCCAGCAGCCCGGGGGTTTTTAGCAATCAGCCCCAGCATTTT.

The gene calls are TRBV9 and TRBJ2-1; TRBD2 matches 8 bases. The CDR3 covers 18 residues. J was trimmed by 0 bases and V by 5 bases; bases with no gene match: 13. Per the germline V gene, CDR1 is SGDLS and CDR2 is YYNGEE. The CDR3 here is CASSFGLATFSSYNEQFF. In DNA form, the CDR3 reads TGTGCCAGCAGTTTCGGACTAGCTACATTTAGCTCCTACAATGAGCAGTTCTTC.

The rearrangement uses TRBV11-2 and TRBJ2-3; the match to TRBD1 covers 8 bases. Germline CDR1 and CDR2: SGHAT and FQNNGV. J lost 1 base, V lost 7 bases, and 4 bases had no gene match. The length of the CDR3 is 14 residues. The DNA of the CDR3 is TGTGCCAGCACCTTGACAGGGGGCACAGATACGCAGTATTTT. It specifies CASTLTGGTDTQYF.

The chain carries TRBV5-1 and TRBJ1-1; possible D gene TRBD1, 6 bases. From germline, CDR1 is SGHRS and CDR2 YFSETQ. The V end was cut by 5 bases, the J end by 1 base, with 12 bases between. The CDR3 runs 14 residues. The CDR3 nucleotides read TGCGCCAGCAGAACGGGACAAGAGAACACTGAAGCTTTCTTT. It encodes CASRTGQENTEAFF.

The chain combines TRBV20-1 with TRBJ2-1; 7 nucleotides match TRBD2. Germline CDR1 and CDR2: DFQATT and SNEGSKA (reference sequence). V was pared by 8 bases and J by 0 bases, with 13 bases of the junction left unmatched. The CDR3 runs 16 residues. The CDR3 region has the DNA TGCAGTCCCAGTGGGGGGGACCCGAGCTCCTACAATGAGCAGTTCTTC. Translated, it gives CSPSGGDPSSYNEQFF.

The CDR3, as DNA: TGTGCCAGCAGCTCCTACAGGGGACGCACCGGGGAGCTGTTTTTT. Encoded protein: CASSSYRGRTGELFF. The rearrangement uses TRBV14 and TRBJ2-2, with 7 bases lining up with TRBD1. The CDR3 is made up of 15 amino acids. Trimming removed 5 bases from V and 4 bases from J; junction bases left unmatched: 7. The germline gives CDR1 SGHDN, CDR2 FVKESK.

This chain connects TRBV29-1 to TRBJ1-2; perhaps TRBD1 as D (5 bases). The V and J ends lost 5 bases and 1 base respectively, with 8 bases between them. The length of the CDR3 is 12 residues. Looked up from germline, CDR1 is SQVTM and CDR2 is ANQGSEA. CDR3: CSVSGINYGYTF. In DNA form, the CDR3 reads TGCAGCGTTTCAGGGATTAACTATGGCTACACCTTC. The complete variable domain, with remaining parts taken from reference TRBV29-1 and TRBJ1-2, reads SAVISQKPSRDICQRGTSLTIQCQVDSQVTMMFWYRQQPGQSLTLIATANQGSEATYESGFVIDKFPISRPNLTFSTLTVSNMSPEDSSIYLCSVSGINYGYTFGSGTRLTVV.

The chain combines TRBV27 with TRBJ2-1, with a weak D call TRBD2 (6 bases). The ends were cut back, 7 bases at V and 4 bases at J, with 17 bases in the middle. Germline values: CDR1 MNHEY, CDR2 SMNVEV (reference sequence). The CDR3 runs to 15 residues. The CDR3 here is CASTSGTGGYNEQFF. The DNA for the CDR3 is TGTGCCAGCACCTCCGGGACTGGGGGTTACAATGAGCAGTTCTTC.

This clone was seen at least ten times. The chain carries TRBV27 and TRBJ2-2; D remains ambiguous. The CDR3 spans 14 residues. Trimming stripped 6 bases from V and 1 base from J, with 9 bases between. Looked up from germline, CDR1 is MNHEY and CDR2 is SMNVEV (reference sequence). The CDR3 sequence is CASSVGQNTGELFF. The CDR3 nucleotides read TGTGCCAGCAGCGTGGGCCAGAACACCGGGGAGCTGTTTTTT.

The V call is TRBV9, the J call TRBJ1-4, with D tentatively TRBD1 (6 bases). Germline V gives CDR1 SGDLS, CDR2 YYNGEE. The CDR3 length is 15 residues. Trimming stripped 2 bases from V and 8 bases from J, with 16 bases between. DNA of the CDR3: TGTGCCAGCAGCGTGGCCGGGACATGGGGCGAAAAACTGTTTTTT. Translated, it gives CASSVAGTWGEKLFF.

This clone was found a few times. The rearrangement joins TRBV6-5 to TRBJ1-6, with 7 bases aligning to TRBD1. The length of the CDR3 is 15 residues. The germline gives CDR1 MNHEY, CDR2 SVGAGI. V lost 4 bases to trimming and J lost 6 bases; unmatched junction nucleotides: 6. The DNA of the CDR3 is TGTGCCAGCAGTTCCCCCACAGGGGTTAATTCACCCCTCCACTTT. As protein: CASSSPTGVNSPLHF.

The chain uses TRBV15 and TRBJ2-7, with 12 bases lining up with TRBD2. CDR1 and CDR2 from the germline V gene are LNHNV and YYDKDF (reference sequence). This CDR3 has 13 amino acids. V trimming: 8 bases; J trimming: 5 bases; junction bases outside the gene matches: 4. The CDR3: CATRGLAGNEQYF. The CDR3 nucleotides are TGTGCCACCCGGGGACTAGCGGGCAACGAGCAGTACTTC.

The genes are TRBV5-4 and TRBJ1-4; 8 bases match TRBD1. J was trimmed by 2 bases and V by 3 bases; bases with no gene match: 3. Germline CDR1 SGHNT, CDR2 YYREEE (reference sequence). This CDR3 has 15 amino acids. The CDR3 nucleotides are TGTGCCAGCAGCTCGGACAGGGTGACTAATGAAAAACTGTTTTTT. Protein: CASSSDRVTNEKLFF.

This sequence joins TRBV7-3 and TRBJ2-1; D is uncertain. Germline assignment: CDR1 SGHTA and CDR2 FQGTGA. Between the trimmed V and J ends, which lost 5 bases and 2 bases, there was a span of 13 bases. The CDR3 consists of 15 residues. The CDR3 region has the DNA TGTGCCAGCAGCCTCCAGTCCTCTCCCTACAATGAGCAGTTCTTC. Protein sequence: CASSLQSSPYNEQFF. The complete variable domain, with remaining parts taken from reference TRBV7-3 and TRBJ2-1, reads GAGVSQTPSNKVTEKGKYVELRCDPISGHTALYWYRQSLGQGPEFLIYFQGTGAADDSGLPNDRFFAVRPEGSVSTLKIQRTERGDSAVYLCASSLQSSPYNEQFFGPGTRLTVL.

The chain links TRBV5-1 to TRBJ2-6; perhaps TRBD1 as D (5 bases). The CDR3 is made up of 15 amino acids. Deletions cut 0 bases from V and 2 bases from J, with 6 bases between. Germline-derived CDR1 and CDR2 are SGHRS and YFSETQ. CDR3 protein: CASSLEGPGANVLTF. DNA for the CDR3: TGCGCCAGCAGCTTGGAGGGGCCTGGGGCCAACGTCCTGACTTTC. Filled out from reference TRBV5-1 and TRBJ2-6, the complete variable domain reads KAGVTQTPRYLIKTRGQQVTLSCSPISGHRSVSWYQQTPGQGLQFLFEYFSETQRNKGNFPGRFSGRQFSNSRSEMNVSTLELGDSALYLCASSLEGPGANVLTFGAGSRLTVL.

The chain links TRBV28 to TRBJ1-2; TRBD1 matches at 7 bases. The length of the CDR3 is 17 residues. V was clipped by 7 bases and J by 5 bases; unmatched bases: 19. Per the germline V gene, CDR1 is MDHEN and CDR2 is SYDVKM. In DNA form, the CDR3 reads TGTGCCAGCACTACACTTGAGGGGGCGTGGGACTTTTATGGCTACACCTTC. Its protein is CASTTLEGAWDFYGYTF.